This entry lists 3 T cell receptor beta chains sequenced from one sample in a study of vaccination and CD4 T cells after COVID-19. The Oncomine TCR Beta short-read assay sequenced DNA from cultured CD4+ T cells. MiXCR, run by TCRdb on the PCR reads, gives a single entry per CDR3 protein. Seen here are 15,000 to 20,000 distinct CDR3 sequences, less than 65% observed once, and the top ten hold less than 9%. For these TCRs, the target antigens are not known. Treatment given: 10-day PBMC culture with coronavirus spike peptide pools or control peptides (ViraFEST assay). Sequencing input: CD4+ T cells from blood, cultured in vitro. These receptors all come from a human donor who had recovered from COVID-19.

This clonotype has a handful of counts. The chain has TRBV7-3 and TRBJ2-2, with a tentative D call TRBD2 (6 bases). V lost 5 bases, J lost 7 bases, and 17 bases lay in between. CDR1 and CDR2 from the germline V gene are SGHTA and FQGTGA. The CDR3 is 15 amino acids. Here the CDR3 reads CASSLYPSVRGELFF. The CDR3 coding sequence is TGTGCCAGCAGCCTATACCCTAGCGTCCGCGGGGAGCTGTTTTTT.

The rearrangement uses TRBV12-3 or TRBV12-4 and TRBJ1-5; 9 nucleotides align to TRBD1. The CDR3 contains 14 residues. Trimming at V came to 6 bases and at J to 4 bases, leaving 4 bases not matched to a gene. The CDR3 coding sequence is TGTGCCAGCAGGGGACAGGGCAGGAATCAGCCCCAGCATTTT. It translates to CASRGQGRNQPQHF.

CDR3 in DNA: TGCAGTGCTAGAGGAACCGGAGAAAATAGCAATCAGCCCCAGCATTTT. Protein: CSARGTGENSNQPQHF. The chain joins TRBV20-1 to TRBJ1-5; D is uncertain. With 1 base removed from V and 0 bases from J, the gap between germline ends came to 13 bases. The CDR3 runs 16 residues. The germline V gene has CDR1 DFQATT and CDR2 SNEGSKA (reference sequence).